A selection of T cell receptor beta chains follows, all from one sample in a study of blood T cell repertoires in COVID-19. The table came from immunoSEQ multiplex PCR; TCRdb's copy has only in-frame clones and leaves some out. The sample consists of around 290,000 clones, more than 75% of them appearing once. The sequenced material came from PBMCs or T cells enriched from blood (not recorded which). The receptors were gathered from a woman aged 60 to 75 in a cohort exposed to, infected with or recovered from COVID-19 (not recorded which). Each CDR3 is given with its conserved first and last residue. A D gene is named only where the DNA matches it firmly. A row's size may be missing; if present it is once, few, many or a size class.

NA,TRBJ1-2,TRBV14,NA,CASSQDTAGRYGYTF,TGTGCCAGCAGCCAAGATACGGCAGGGCGCTATGGCTACACCTTC
NA,TRBJ1-2,TRBV6-2/TRBV6-3,NA,CASSYSNRVRGYTF,TGTGCCAGCAGTTACTCGAACAGGGTGAGAGGCTACACCTTC
NA,TRBJ1-5,TRBV5-6,NA,CASSPARGGFQPQHF,TGTGCCAGCAGCCCCGCCCGGGGGGGTTTTCAGCCCCAGCATTTT
NA,TRBJ2-3,TRBV7-9,NA,CASSIGQASTDTQYF,TGTGCCAGCAGCATCGGACAAGCCAGCACAGATACGCAGTATTTT
NA,TRBJ1-3,TRBV28,NA,CASSLASVWGRRSGNTIYF,TGTGCCAGCAGCCTCGCAAGCGTGTGGGGCCGACGCTCTGGAAACACCATATATTTT
TRBD1,TRBJ1-6,TRBV25-1,NA,CASSQTGTANSPLHF,TGTGCCAGCAGTCAAACCGGGACAGCAAATTCACCCCTCCACTTT
TRBD1,TRBJ1-3,TRBV5-4,NA,CASSLPGQNRLGNTIYF,TGTGCCAGCAGCTTGCCGGGACAGAACCGATTAGGAAACACCATATATTTT
TRBD1,TRBJ2-3,TRBV10-3,NA,CAISAGTASTDTQYF,TGTGCCATCAGTGCCGGGACAGCAAGCACAGATACGCAGTATTTT
TRBD1,TRBJ2-1,TRBV4-2,NA,CASSSSGTGSNEQFF,TGTGCCAGCAGCTCCTCCGGGACAGGCTCCAATGAGCAGTTCTTC
TRBD2,TRBJ2-1,TRBV9,few,CASSETSAPSYNEQFF,TGTGCCAGCAGCGAAACTAGCGCACCTTCCTACAATGAGCAGTTCTTC
NA,TRBJ2-2,TRBV11-2,NA,CASSLDSNTGELFF,TGTGCCAGCAGCTTAGATTCTAACACCGGGGAGCTGTTTTTT
NA,TRBJ2-2,TRBV6-5,NA,CASSYAILQNTGELFF,TGTGCCAGCAGTTATGCTATACTTCAAAACACCGGGGAGCTGTTTTTT
NA,TRBJ2-7,TRBV3-1/TRBV3-2,NA,CASSQGFYYEQYF,TGTGCCAGCAGCCAAGGTTTTTATTACGAGCAGTACTTC
NA,TRBJ2-5,TRBV10-3,NA,CAISAPGEETQYF,TGTGCCATCAGTGCCCCAGGCGAAGAGACCCAGTACTTC
TRBD2,TRBJ2-1,TRBV28,NA,CASGLAGYNEQFF,TGTGCCAGTGGACTAGCGGGCTACAATGAGCAGTTCTTC
NA,TRBJ2-7,TRBV24-1,NA,CATSDPQTYEQYF,TGTGCCACCAGTGATCCCCAGACCTACGAGCAGTACTTC
TRBD1,TRBJ2-7,TRBV28,NA,CASSPGRGTGLSYEQYF,TGTGCCAGCAGCCCGGGAAGGGGGACAGGGTTATCCTACGAGCAGTACTTC
TRBD1,TRBJ2-1,TRBV28,NA,CASTADRGAYNEQFF,TGTGCCAGCACCGCAGACAGGGGCGCCTACAATGAGCAGTTCTTC
NA,TRBJ1-2,TRBV18,few,CASSPGGNYGYTF,TGTGCCAGCTCACCAGGGGGGAACTATGGCTACACCTTC
NA,TRBJ1-1,TRBV5-4,NA,CASSLAEGMNTEAFF,TGTGCCAGCAGCTTGGCCGAGGGTATGAACACTGAAGCTTTCTTT
TRBD1,TRBJ1-3,TRBV18,few,CASSPSLGQNSGNTIYF,TGTGCCAGCTCACCGAGCCTGGGACAGAACTCTGGAAACACCATATATTTT
NA,TRBJ2-7,TRBV28,NA,CASMRGTELEQYF,TGTGCCAGCATGAGGGGGACCGAACTGGAGCAGTACTTC
NA,TRBJ2-3,TRBV3-1/TRBV3-2,NA,CASSLGGPDTQYF,TGTGCCAGCAGCCTAGGTGGGCCGGATACGCAGTATTTT
TRBD1,TRBJ1-4,TRBV24-1,NA,CATSDGTGGGEKLFF,TGTGCCACCAGTGATGGGACAGGGGGCGGTGAAAAACTGTTTTTT
NA,TRBJ2-7,TRBV3-1/TRBV3-2,NA,CASSQGSSPYF,TGTGCCAGCAGCCAAGGGTCCAGTCCGTACTTC
TRBD1,TRBJ1-6,TRBV7-9,NA,CASSPDGTENSPLHF,TGTGCCAGCAGCCCAGACGGGACAGAGAATTCACCCCTCCACTTT
TRBD1,TRBJ1-1,TRBV10-3,NA,CAIRGQGTNTEAFF,TGTGCCATCAGGGGACAGGGTACGAACACTGAAGCTTTCTTT
TRBD1,TRBJ2-5,TRBV19,NA,CASRKGTGASIAQETQYF,TGTGCCAGTAGGAAGGGGACAGGGGCCTCAATAGCCCAAGAGACCCAGTACTTC
NA,TRBJ1-4,TRBV7-6,NA,CASSWGRVATNEKLFF,TGTGCCAGCAGCTGGGGCAGGGTGGCAACTAATGAAAAACTGTTTTTT
NA,TRBJ2-3,TRBV10-3,NA,CAISGGFDTQYF,TGTGCCATCTCGGGCGGGTTCGATACGCAGTATTTT
TRBD2,TRBJ2-7,TRBV7-9,NA,CASSRTSGEYEQYF,TGTGCCAGCAGCCGGACTAGCGGAGAGTACGAGCAGTACTTC
NA,TRBJ1-1,TRBV3-1/TRBV3-2,NA,CASSQGQGNTEAFF,TGTGCCAGCAGCCAGGGTCAGGGAAACACTGAAGCTTTCTTT
NA,TRBJ2-2,TRBV7-9,NA,CASSLEGLTGRTGELFF,TGTGCCAGCAGCTTGGAAGGACTAACGGGGAGAACCGGGGAGCTGTTTTTT
NA,TRBJ1-4,TRBV2,NA,CASIEQGRTNEKLFF,TGTGCCAGCATTGAGCAGGGAAGGACTAATGAAAAACTGTTTTTT
TRBD1,TRBJ2-7,TRBV2,once,CASKRQGVRSYEQYF,TGTGCCAGCAAGAGACAGGGGGTTAGGTCCTACGAGCAGTACTTC
TRBD1,TRBJ1-5,TRBV6-5,NA,CASRRGHGNQPQHF,TGTGCCAGCAGGAGGGGGCATGGCAATCAGCCCCAGCATTTT
NA,TRBJ1-6,TRBV7-2,few,CASSTRQPPYFYSPLHF,TGTGCCAGCAGCACCAGACAGCCTCCGTACTTTTATTCACCCCTCCACTTT
NA,TRBJ2-1,TRBV19,NA,CASTHRGAVNEQFF,TGTGCCAGTACTCATCGGGGGGCGGTAAATGAGCAGTTCTTC